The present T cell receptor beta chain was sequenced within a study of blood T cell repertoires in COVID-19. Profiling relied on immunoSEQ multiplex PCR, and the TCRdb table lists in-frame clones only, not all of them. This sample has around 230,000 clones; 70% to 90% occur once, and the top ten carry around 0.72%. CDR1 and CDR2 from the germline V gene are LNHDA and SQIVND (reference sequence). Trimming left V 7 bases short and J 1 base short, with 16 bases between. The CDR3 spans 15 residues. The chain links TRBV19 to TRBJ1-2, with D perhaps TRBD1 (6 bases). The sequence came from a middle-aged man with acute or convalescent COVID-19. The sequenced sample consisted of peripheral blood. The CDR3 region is CASIPDSADNYGYTF. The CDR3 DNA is TGTGCCAGTATCCCGGACAGTGCGGATAACTATGGCTACACCTTC. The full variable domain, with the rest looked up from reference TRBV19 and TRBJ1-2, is DGGITQSPKYLFRKEGQNVTLSCEQNLNHDAMYWYRQDPGQGLRLIYYSQIVNDFQKGDIAEGYSVSREKKESFPLTVTSAQKNPTAFYLCASIPDSADNYGYTFGSGTRLTVV.